This T cell receptor (beta chain) was obtained from a study of T cells in tumors after PD-1 blockade. Study as a whole: Patients had no prior checkpoint blockade, systemic immunosuppressants, or anti-cancer therapy within 4 weeks.

Worth noting for this clone: Its antigen is unknown.

The J segment lost 5 bases and the V segment lost 0 bases, leaving 5 bases of the junction unmatched. Germline V gene data show CDR1 as MNHEY and CDR2 as SVGAGI. The length of the CDR3 is 16 residues. Using immunoSEQ multiplex PCR, the repertoire was profiled, and TCRdb retains in-frame clones only, with some absent. This table has 60,000 or so clones, around 80% appearing once. Study results and limitations: Roughly 40% of tumor TCR clonotypes were also found in blood.

The material sequenced was PBMCs, taken before anti-PD-1 treatment. The chain combines TRBV6-5 with TRBJ2-1; 9 bases map to TRBD2. The receptor was isolated from a human donor with basal cell carcinoma. The CDR3 coding sequence is TGTGCCAGCAGTTACTCTGGCGGGGGGGCAGACAATGAGCAGTTCTTC. Protein product: CASSYSGGGADNEQFF.